Given below is one T cell receptor beta chain in context. The data belong to a study of blood T cell repertoires in COVID-19. The wider study: Samples of COVID-19 (acute and convalescent) were obtained from the United States, Italy and Spain. T cells, B-cell-depleted T cells, or PBMCs provided the cDNA or gDNA that served as material.

As handled by the study authors: For nucleated cells, counts were estimated from reference gene primer amplification. The table came from immunoSEQ multiplex PCR; TCRdb's copy has only in-frame clones and leaves some out. The V and J calls and clone size were taken over from that table, and D and trimming were inferred from the DNA. The sample yields about 200,000 clones, 70% to 90% seen once. The CDR3 has 13 amino acids. Trimming removed 0 bases from V and 7 bases from J; junction bases left unmatched: 5. Germline-derived CDR1 and CDR2 are GTSNPN and SVGIG (reference sequence). The chain couples TRBV30 to TRBJ2-7; 8 bases are shared with TRBD1. The sample comprised peripheral blood. The origin of this receptor is a woman between 35 and 50 years old who had recovered from COVID-19. The CDR3 protein is CAWSVRTGREQYF. DNA for the CDR3: TGTGCCTGGAGTGTACGGACAGGGAGGGAGCAGTACTTC.